Listed below are T cell receptor beta chains from one sample, sequenced in a study of blood T cell repertoires in COVID-19. The protocol was immunoSEQ multiplex PCR, while the TCRdb copy is restricted to in-frame clones and leaves out a portion. The sample carries more than 150,000 clones, approximately 80% recorded once. The source material was PBMCs or T cells enriched from blood (not recorded which). The receptors here all came from a woman in her fifties or sixties who had recovered from COVID-19. The CDR3 runs from the conserved cysteine through the conserved F or W. A D gene is named only where the DNA matches it firmly. Some rows mark clone size as missing; the rest say once, few, many or name a class of expanded clone.

d_call: NA; j_call: TRBJ2-1; clone_size: NA; v_call: TRBV7-8; cdr3_length: 16; cdr3_nt: TGTGCCAGCAGCTTATATCAGATATCCTCCTACAATGAGCAGTTCTTC; cdr3_aa: CASSLYQISSYNEQFF
d_call: NA; j_call: TRBJ2-3; clone_size: NA; v_call: TRBV6-5; cdr3_length: 13; cdr3_nt: TGTGCCAGCAACCAATTAGGCACAGATACGCAGTATTTT; cdr3_aa: CASNQLGTDTQYF
d_call: NA; j_call: TRBJ1-3; clone_size: NA; v_call: TRBV4-1; cdr3_length: 13; cdr3_nt: TGCGCCAGCAGCCAAGGGTTTCGAGACACCATATATTTT; cdr3_aa: CASSQGFRDTIYF
d_call: NA; j_call: TRBJ1-5; clone_size: NA; v_call: TRBV19; cdr3_length: 13; cdr3_nt: TGTGCCAGTGTGGACAGAATTAATCAGCCCCAGCATTTT; cdr3_aa: CASVDRINQPQHF
d_call: NA; j_call: TRBJ2-7; clone_size: NA; v_call: TRBV5-1; cdr3_length: 16; cdr3_nt: TGCGCCAGCAGCTTGGATGGGGGGGGCTCATCCTACGAGCAGTACTTC; cdr3_aa: CASSLDGGGSSYEQYF
d_call: TRBD1; j_call: TRBJ1-2; clone_size: once; v_call: TRBV23-1; cdr3_length: 18; cdr3_nt: TGCGCCAGCAGTCAATCCCGGGCTAGCCTATACAGGGGAGGTGGCTACACCTTC; cdr3_aa: CASSQSRASLYRGGGYTF
d_call: NA; j_call: TRBJ1-4; clone_size: NA; v_call: TRBV6-1; cdr3_length: 13; cdr3_nt: TGTGCCAGCAGTGAAAGAGGGCATGAAAAACTGTTTTTT; cdr3_aa: CASSERGHEKLFF
d_call: NA; j_call: TRBJ2-1; clone_size: NA; v_call: TRBV11-3; cdr3_length: 13; cdr3_nt: TGTGCCAGCAGCGCCGGGACCTACAATGAGCAGTTCTTC; cdr3_aa: CASSAGTYNEQFF
d_call: NA; j_call: TRBJ1-4; clone_size: NA; v_call: TRBV6-5; cdr3_length: 14; cdr3_nt: TGTGCCAGCAGCTTACACTACGAAGAAGAAAAACTGTTTTTT; cdr3_aa: CASSLHYEEEKLFF
d_call: TRBD2; j_call: TRBJ2-3; clone_size: NA; v_call: TRBV2; cdr3_length: 16; cdr3_nt: TGTGCCAGCAGTGAAGCGCAGGCGGGAGCAGGAGATACGCAGTATTTT; cdr3_aa: CASSEAQAGAGDTQYF
d_call: NA; j_call: TRBJ1-3; clone_size: once; v_call: TRBV6-5; cdr3_length: 12; cdr3_nt: TGTGCCAGCATATCCTCTGGAAACACCATATATTTT; cdr3_aa: CASISSGNTIYF
d_call: TRBD1; j_call: TRBJ1-2; clone_size: NA; v_call: TRBV3-1/TRBV3-2; cdr3_length: 14; cdr3_nt: TGTGCCAGCAGCCAAGTAGGGGACAGTTATGGCTACACCTTC; cdr3_aa: CASSQVGDSYGYTF
d_call: TRBD1; j_call: TRBJ1-2; clone_size: NA; v_call: TRBV6-1; cdr3_length: 15; cdr3_nt: TGTGCCAGCAGTGAACGGACAGGCCCTAACTATGGCTACACCTTC; cdr3_aa: CASSERTGPNYGYTF
d_call: TRBD2; j_call: TRBJ2-6; clone_size: NA; v_call: TRBV5-1; cdr3_length: 17; cdr3_nt: TGCGCCAGCAACCTAGGCCCCGGGGGGTCTGGGGCCAACGTCCTGACTTTC; cdr3_aa: CASNLGPGGSGANVLTF
d_call: NA; j_call: TRBJ1-2; clone_size: few; v_call: TRBV5-1; cdr3_length: 14; cdr3_nt: TGCGCCAGCAGCTTGGCGGGGTTCGACTATGGCTACACCTTC; cdr3_aa: CASSLAGFDYGYTF
d_call: NA; j_call: TRBJ2-1; clone_size: NA; v_call: TRBV3-1/TRBV3-2; cdr3_length: 16; cdr3_nt: TGTGCCAGCAGCCAAGCACTTGCCATCTCCTACAATGAGCAGTTCTTC; cdr3_aa: CASSQALAISYNEQFF
d_call: NA; j_call: TRBJ1-4; clone_size: NA; v_call: TRBV11-2; cdr3_length: 13; cdr3_nt: TGTGCCAGCAGCCCCAGACCCAGCGGCGGACTGTTTTTT; cdr3_aa: CASSPRPSGGLFF
d_call: TRBD1; j_call: TRBJ1-5; clone_size: once; v_call: TRBV28; cdr3_length: 14; cdr3_nt: TGTGCCAGCAGATCCGGACAGGGAAGGGAGCCCCAGCATTTT; cdr3_aa: CASRSGQGREPQHF
d_call: NA; j_call: TRBJ1-1; clone_size: NA; v_call: TRBV30; cdr3_length: 12; cdr3_nt: TGTGCCTGGAGTCAAGCGAACACTGAAGCTTTCTTT; cdr3_aa: CAWSQANTEAFF
d_call: NA; j_call: TRBJ2-7; clone_size: NA; v_call: TRBV18; cdr3_length: 16; cdr3_nt: TGTGCCAGCTCACCACCGATTGGGCAGGGATCTAACGAGCAGTACTTC; cdr3_aa: CASSPPIGQGSNEQYF